This is a list of T cell receptor beta chains from one sample in a study of blood T cell repertoires in COVID-19. Measured with immunoSEQ multiplex PCR; TCRdb has only the in-frame clones, and not every one. The data hold fewer than 150,000 clones, with roughly 80% observed a single time. Sequencing input: peripheral blood. The receptors derive from a woman older than 75 in a cohort sampled during active or convalescent COVID-19. The CDR3 runs from the conserved cysteine through the conserved F or W. Each record gives: V gene, J gene, D gene, clone size, CDR3 protein, CDR3 DNA. D genes are given only for firm matches. Clone sizes are given selectively: once, few, many, or a class where the clone is expanded.

TRBV18,TRBJ1-1,TRBD1,-,CASSSGTGGNTEAFF,TGTGCCAGCTCATCAGGGACAGGGGGGAACACTGAAGCTTTCTTT
TRBV6-5,TRBJ2-3,-,-,CASNVRGDTQYF,TGTGCCAGCAACGTAAGGGGGGATACGCAGTATTTT
TRBV7-9,TRBJ1-1,TRBD1,-,CASSLVRGRAFF,TGTGCCAGCAGCTTAGTCAGGGGGCGAGCTTTCTTT
TRBV11-1,TRBJ2-2,-,-,CASSLPGGAGELFF,TGTGCCAGCAGCTTACCCGGGGGTGCCGGGGAGCTGTTTTTT
TRBV2,TRBJ2-3,TRBD2,few,CASSRQRGGRGTDTQYF,TGTGCCAGCAGTCGGCAGCGGGGGGGCCGGGGCACAGATACGCAGTATTTT
TRBV18,TRBJ1-3,-,-,CASLPSLAGMDTIYF,TGTGCCAGCTTACCTTCTTTAGCGGGGATGGACACCATATATTTT
TRBV23-1,TRBJ1-6,TRBD1,-,CASSHRDSSSPLHF,TGCGCCAGCAGTCACCGGGACAGTAGTTCACCCCTCCACTTT
TRBV30,TRBJ2-1,-,-,CAWRDFQGTTYEQFF,TGTGCCTGGAGAGACTTCCAGGGCACTACCTATGAGCAGTTCTTC
TRBV30,TRBJ2-5,-,-,CAWEGVGTQYF,TGTGCCTGGGAGGGGGTGGGGACCCAGTACTTC
TRBV7-9,TRBJ2-1,-,-,CASNPGGQGRDNEQFF,TGTGCCAGCAACCCAGGCGGGCAGGGGAGAGACAATGAGCAGTTCTTC
TRBV5-4,TRBJ2-1,-,-,CASYGPKSGPSYNEQFF,TGTGCCAGCTATGGCCCAAAAAGCGGTCCTTCCTACAATGAGCAGTTCTTC
TRBV1,TRBJ2-7,-,-,CTSSQHRVYEQYF,TGCACCAGCAGCCAACACAGGGTCTACGAGCAGTACTTC
TRBV7-2,TRBJ2-3,TRBD2,-,CASSTRLAGVTDTQYF,TGTGCCAGCAGCACTCGACTAGCGGGCGTCACAGATACGCAGTATTTT
TRBV5-6,TRBJ1-1,-,-,CASSAGFTEAFF,TGTGCCAGCAGCGCAGGGTTCACTGAAGCTTTCTTT
TRBV7-2,TRBJ1-1,-,-,CASSLYASQGFTEAFF,TGTGCCAGCAGCTTATATGCCTCGCAGGGTTTCACTGAAGCTTTCTTT
TRBV6-2/TRBV6-3,TRBJ2-4,TRBD2,-,CASSYSLGSGGSKNIQYF,TGTGCCAGCAGTTACTCGTTGGGTAGCGGGGGCTCCAAAAACATTCAGTACTTC
TRBV11-2,TRBJ2-3,TRBD2,-,CASSLGTNTDTQYF,TGTGCCAGCAGCCTGGGGACTAACACAGATACGCAGTATTTT
TRBV19,TRBJ1-1,-,-,CASNLRSGGDTEAFF,TGTGCCAGTAATCTGAGGTCGGGAGGGGACACTGAAGCTTTCTTT
TRBV5-1,TRBJ2-3,-,-,CASSLTPAYVTDTQYF,TGCGCCAGCAGCCTGACACCAGCCTACGTTACAGATACGCAGTATTTT
TRBV19,TRBJ2-6,TRBD1,-,CASSTTTGAGANVLTF,TGTGCCAGTAGTACGACGACAGGGGCCGGGGCCAACGTCCTGACTTTC
TRBV6-5,TRBJ2-5,TRBD2,-,CASSYSSASGVKAQYF,TGTGCCAGCAGTTACTCTTCGGCTAGCGGGGTCAAGGCCCAGTACTTC
TRBV12-3/TRBV12-4,TRBJ1-2,TRBD1,-,CASSQGTVKSHTF,TGTGCCAGCAGCCAAGGGACAGTCAAGTCCCACACCTTC
TRBV19,TRBJ2-1,-,-,CASSIDLRSRQFF,TGTGCCAGTAGTATAGATTTGAGAAGTCGGCAGTTCTTC
TRBV10-3,TRBJ2-2,TRBD2,once,CATSGGEGGELFF,TGTGCCACCAGCGGGGGGGAAGGCGGGGAGCTGTTTTTT
TRBV7-8,TRBJ2-5,-,-,CASSLAHGAQETQYF,TGTGCCAGCAGCTTAGCTCATGGGGCTCAAGAGACCCAGTACTTC
TRBV18,TRBJ1-1,TRBD1,-,CASSPDRVASAEAFF,TGTGCCAGCTCACCGGACAGGGTGGCGAGCGCTGAAGCTTTCTTT
TRBV4-2,TRBJ1-6,TRBD1,once,CASSSRDRGNSPLHF,TGTGCCAGCAGCTCACGGGACAGGGGGAATTCACCCCTCCACTTT
TRBV3-1/TRBV3-2,TRBJ2-1,TRBD2,-,CASSLSIRLAGGPWNEQFF,TGTGCCAGCAGCCTCTCGATACGACTAGCGGGGGGGCCGTGGAATGAGCAGTTCTTC
TRBV7-2,TRBJ2-3,-,-,CASSLTAPGFPSRTDTQYF,TGTGCCAGCAGCTTAACCGCCCCGGGTTTCCCTTCACGCACAGATACGCAGTATTTT
TRBV7-9,TRBJ1-2,-,-,CASSLIVEGYTF,TGTGCCAGCAGCTTAATCGTTGAGGGCTACACCTTC
TRBV2,TRBJ2-1,TRBD1,-,CASSQGQAIVYNEQFF,TGTGCCAGCAGTCAGGGACAGGCGATAGTCTACAATGAGCAGTTCTTC